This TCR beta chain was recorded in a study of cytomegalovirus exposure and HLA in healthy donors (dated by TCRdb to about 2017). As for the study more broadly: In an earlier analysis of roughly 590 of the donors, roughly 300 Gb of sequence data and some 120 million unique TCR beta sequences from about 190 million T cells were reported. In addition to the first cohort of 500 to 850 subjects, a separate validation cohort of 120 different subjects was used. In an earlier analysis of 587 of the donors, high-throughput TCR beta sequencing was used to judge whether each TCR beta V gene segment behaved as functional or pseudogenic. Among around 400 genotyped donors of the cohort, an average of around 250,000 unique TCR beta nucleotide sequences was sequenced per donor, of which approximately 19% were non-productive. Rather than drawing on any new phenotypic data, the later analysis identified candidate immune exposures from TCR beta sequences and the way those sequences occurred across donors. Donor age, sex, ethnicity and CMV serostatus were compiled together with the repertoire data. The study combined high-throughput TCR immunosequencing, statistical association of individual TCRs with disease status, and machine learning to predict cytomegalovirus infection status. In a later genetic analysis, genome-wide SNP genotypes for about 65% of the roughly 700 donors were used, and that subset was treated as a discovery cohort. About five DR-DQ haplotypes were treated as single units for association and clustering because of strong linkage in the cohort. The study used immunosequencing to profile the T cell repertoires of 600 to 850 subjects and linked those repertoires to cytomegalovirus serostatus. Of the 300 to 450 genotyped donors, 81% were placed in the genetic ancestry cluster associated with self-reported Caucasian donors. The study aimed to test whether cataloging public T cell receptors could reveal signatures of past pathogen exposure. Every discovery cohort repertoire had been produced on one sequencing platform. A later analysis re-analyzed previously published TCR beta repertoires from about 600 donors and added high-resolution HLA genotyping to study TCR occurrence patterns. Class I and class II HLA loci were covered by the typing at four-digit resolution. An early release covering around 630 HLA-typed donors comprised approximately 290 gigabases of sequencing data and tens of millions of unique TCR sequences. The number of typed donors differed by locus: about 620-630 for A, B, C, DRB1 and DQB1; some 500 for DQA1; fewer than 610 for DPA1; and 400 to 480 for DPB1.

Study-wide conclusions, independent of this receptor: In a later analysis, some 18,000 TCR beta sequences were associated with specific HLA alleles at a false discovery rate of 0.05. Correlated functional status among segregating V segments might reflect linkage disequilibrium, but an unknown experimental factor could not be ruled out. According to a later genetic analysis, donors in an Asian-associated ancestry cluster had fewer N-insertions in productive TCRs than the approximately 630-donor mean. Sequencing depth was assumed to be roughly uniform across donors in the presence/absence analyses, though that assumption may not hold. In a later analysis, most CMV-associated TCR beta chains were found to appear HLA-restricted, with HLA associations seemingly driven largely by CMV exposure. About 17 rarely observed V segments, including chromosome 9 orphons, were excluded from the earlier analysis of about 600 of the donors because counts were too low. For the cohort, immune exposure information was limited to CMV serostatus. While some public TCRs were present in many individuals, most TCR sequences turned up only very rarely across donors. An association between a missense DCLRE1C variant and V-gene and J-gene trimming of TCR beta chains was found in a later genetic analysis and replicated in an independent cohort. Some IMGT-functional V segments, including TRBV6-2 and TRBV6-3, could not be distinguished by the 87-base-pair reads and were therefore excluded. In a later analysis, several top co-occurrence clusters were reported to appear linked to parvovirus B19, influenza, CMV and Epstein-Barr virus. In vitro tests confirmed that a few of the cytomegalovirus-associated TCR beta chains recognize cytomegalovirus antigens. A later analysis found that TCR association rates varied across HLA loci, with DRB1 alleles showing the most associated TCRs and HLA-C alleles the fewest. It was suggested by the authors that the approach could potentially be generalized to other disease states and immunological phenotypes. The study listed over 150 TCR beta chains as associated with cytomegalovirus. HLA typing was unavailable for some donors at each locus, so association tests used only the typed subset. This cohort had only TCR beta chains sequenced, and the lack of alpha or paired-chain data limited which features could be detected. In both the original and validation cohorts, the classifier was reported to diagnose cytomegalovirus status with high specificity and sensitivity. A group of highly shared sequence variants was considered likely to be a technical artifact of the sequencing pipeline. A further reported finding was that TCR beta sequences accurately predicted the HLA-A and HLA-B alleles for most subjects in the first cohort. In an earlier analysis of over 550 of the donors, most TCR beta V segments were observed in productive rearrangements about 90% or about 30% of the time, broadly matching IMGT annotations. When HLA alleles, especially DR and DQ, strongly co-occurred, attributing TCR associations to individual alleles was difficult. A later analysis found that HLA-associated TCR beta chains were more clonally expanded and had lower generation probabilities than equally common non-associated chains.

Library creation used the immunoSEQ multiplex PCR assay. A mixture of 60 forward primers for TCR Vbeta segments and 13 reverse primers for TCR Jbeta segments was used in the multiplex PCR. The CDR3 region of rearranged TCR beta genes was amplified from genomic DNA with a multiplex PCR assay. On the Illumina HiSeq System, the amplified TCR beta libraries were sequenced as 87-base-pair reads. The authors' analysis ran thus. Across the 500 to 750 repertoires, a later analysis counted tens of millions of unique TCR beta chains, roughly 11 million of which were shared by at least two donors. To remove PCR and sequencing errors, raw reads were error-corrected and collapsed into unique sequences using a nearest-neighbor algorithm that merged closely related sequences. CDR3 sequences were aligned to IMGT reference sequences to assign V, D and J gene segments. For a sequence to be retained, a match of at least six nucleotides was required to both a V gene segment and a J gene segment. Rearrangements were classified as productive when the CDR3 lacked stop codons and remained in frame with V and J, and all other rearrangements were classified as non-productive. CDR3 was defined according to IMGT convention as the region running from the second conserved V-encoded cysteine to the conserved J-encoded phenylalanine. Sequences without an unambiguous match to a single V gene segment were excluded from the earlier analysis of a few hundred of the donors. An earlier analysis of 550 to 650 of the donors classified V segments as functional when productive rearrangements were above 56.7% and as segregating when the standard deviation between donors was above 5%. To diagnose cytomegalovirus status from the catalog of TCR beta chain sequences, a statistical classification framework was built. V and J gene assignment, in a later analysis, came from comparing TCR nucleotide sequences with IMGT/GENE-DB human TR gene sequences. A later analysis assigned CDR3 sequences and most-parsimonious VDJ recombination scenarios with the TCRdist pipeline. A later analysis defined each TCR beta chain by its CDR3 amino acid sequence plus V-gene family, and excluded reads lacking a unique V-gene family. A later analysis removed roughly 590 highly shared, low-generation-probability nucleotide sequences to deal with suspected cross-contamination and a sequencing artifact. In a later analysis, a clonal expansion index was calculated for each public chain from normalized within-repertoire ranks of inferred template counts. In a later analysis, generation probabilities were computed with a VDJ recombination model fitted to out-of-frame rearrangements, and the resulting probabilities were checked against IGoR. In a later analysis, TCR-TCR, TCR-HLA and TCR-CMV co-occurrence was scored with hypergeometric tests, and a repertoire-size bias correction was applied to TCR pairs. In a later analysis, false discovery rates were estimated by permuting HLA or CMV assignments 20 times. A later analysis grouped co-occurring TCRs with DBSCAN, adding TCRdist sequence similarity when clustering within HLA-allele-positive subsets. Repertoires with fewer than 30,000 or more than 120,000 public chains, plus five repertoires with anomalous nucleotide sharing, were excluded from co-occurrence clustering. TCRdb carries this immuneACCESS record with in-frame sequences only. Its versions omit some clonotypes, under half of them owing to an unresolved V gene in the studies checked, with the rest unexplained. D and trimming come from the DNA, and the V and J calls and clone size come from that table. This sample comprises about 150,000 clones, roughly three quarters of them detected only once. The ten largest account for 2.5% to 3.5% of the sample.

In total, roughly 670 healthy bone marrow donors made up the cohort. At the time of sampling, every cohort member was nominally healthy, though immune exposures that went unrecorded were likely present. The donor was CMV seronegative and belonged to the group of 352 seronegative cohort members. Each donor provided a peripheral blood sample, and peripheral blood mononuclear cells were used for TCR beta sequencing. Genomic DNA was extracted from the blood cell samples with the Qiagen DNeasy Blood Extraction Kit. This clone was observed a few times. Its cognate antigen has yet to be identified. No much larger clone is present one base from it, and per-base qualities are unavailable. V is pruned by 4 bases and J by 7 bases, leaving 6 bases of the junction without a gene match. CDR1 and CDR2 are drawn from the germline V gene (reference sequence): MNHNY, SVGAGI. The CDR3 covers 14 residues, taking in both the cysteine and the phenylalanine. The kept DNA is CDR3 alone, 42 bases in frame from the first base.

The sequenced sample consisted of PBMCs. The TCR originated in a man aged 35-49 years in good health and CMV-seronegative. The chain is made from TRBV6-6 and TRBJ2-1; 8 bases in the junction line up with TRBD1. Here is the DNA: TGTGCCAGCAGTTCGGACAGGGACGGAAATGAGCAGTTCTTC. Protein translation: CASSSDRDGNEQFF.